These T cell receptor beta chains were read from a single sample in a study of T-cell memory formation after mild COVID-19. TCRdb independently ran MiXCR on the 5' RACE reads; one entry per CDR3 protein. The sample records 250,000 to 400,000 distinct CDR3 sequences, roughly 13% being singletons. Sequencing was performed on PBMCs or a T cell subset sorted from them (not recorded which). All receptors derive from a man in his late teens or twenties who had mild COVID-19 (a few samples of this study predate the infection). Cell type and time point are not known. The CDR3 runs from the conserved cysteine through the conserved F or W. The D gene is left open where the match is weak. Clone sizes are given selectively: once, few, many, or a class where the clone is expanded.

>TRBV12-3/TRBV12-4|13|NA|few|TRBJ1-1
TGTGCCAGCAGTCTTAGCGCTTACACTGAAGCTTTCTTT
CASSLSAYTEAFF
>TRBV7-9|12|NA|few|TRBJ1-1
TGTGCCAGCAGTCTAGGGGAGCTTCCAGCTTTCTTT
CASSLGELPAFF
>TRBV20-1|15|TRBD2|NA|TRBJ2-3
TGCAGTGCTAGTGGTCCTAGCGGGGGCACAGATACGCAGTATTTT
CSASGPSGGTDTQYF
>TRBV29-1|17|NA|NA|TRBJ1-1
TGCAGCGCTGACGGAGGAAGGGACCGTCCGGCAAGTACTGAAGCTTTCTTT
CSADGGRDRPASTEAFF
>TRBV4-3|16|TRBD2|few|TRBJ2-5
TGCGCCAGCAGCCAAGATACTAGCGGGATTCAAGAGACCCAGTACTTC
CASSQDTSGIQETQYF
>TRBV5-1|14|NA|NA|TRBJ2-5
TGCGCCAGCAGCTTGGTAGACAGCTTAGAGACCCAGTACTTC
CASSLVDSLETQYF
>TRBV5-1|16|NA|few|TRBJ2-1
TGCGCCAGCAGCTTGGTTTACGGAAGCTCCTACAATGAGCAGTTCTTC
CASSLVYGSSYNEQFF
>TRBV11-2|16|NA|few|TRBJ2-4
TGTGCCAGCGAACCCGGAGGGTGGGGCCCCAAAAACATTCAGTACTTC
CASEPGGWGPKNIQYF
>TRBV6-2/TRBV6-3|14|TRBD1|NA|TRBJ1-1
TGTGCCAGCACCTCAGGACAGGTTAACACTGAAGCTTTCTTT
CASTSGQVNTEAFF
>TRBV12-3/TRBV12-4|15|NA|few|TRBJ2-3
TGTGCCAGCAGTGACCGGGCTCGTCACCCAGATACGCAGTATTTT
CASSDRARHPDTQYF
>TRBV12-3/TRBV12-4|11|NA|NA|TRBJ1-2
TGTGCCAGCAGGGAAATGGCTGGCTACACCTTC
CASREMAGYTF
>TRBV5-4|14|NA|NA|TRBJ1-2
TGTGCCAGCAGTCGTAACGCGGCGGGCTATGGCTACACCTTC
CASSRNAAGYGYTF
>TRBV11-2|14|NA|NA|TRBJ2-1
TGTGCCAGCAGCTGGTGGGAAGGGATAGATGAGCAGTTCTTC
CASSWWEGIDEQFF
>TRBV3-1|14|NA|NA|TRBJ2-5
TGTGCCAGCAGCCCCGAGGGGCCGAGGGAGACCCAGTACTTC
CASSPEGPRETQYF
>TRBV20-1|13|NA|NA|TRBJ2-7
TGCAGTGCTAGGGCCCGATACTCCTACGAGCAGTACTTC
CSARARYSYEQYF
>TRBV29-1|13|NA|few|TRBJ2-1
TGCAGCGTTGAGGCTGAAGACAGCAATGAGCAGTTCTTC
CSVEAEDSNEQFF
>TRBV20-1|11|NA|few|TRBJ2-2
TGCAGTGCTAGCCGGACCGGGGAGCTGTTTTTT
CSASRTGELFF
>TRBV9|14|NA|few|TRBJ2-5
TGTGCCAGCAGCGCCCCCGCTGGGGAAGAGACCCAGTACTTC
CASSAPAGEETQYF
>TRBV28|14|NA|NA|TRBJ1-5
TGTGCCAGCAACCCTATACTCCGGAATCAGCCCCAGCATTTT
CASNPILRNQPQHF
>TRBV7-6|14|NA|NA|TRBJ2-7
TGTGCCAGCAGCTTGGTTCCGGGGGCCTACGAGCAGTACTTC
CASSLVPGAYEQYF
>TRBV25-1|12|NA|few|TRBJ1-1
TGTGCCAGCAGTGAATTTGGAAGGACAGCGATCTTT
CASSEFGRTAIF
>TRBV20-1|13|NA|few|TRBJ2-3
TGCAGTGCTATTAATCCTGGCACAGATACGCAGTATTTT
CSAINPGTDTQYF
>TRBV10-3|14|NA|many|TRBJ2-3
TGTGCCATCAGTGGGGTGGTAGGTTCCGATACGCAGTATTTT
CAISGVVGSDTQYF
>TRBV7-9|14|NA|NA|TRBJ2-7
TGTGCCAGCAGCTTGCCCGACAGGAGCGACGAGCAGTACTTC
CASSLPDRSDEQYF
>TRBV4-1|19|TRBD2|many|TRBJ2-3
TGCGCCAGCAGCCAGATCCTAGCGGGGGGGCCCCTTAGCACAGATACGCAGTATTTT
CASSQILAGGPLSTDTQYF
>TRBV20-1|13|NA|NA|TRBJ2-3
TGCAGTGCTGATCCCGACCGGGGGGATACGCAGTATTTT
CSADPDRGDTQYF
>TRBV7-6|14|NA|few|TRBJ1-6
TGTGCCAGCAGCTTAGCGATACGGGATTCACCCCTCCACTTT
CASSLAIRDSPLHF
>TRBV5-1|15|TRBD1|few|TRBJ1-2
TGCGCCAGCAGCGGATGGACAGGGGGGTCCTATGGCTACACCTTC
CASSGWTGGSYGYTF
>TRBV12-3/TRBV12-4|17|TRBD1|few|TRBJ1-3
TGTGCCAGCAGCCCCAGCCGGGGACAGAGCTCTGGAAACACCATATATTTT
CASSPSRGQSSGNTIYF
>TRBV12-3/TRBV12-4|14|TRBD2|NA|TRBJ2-5
TGTGCCAGCACCCCGACGGGGGGGCAAGAGACCCAGTACTTC
CASTPTGGQETQYF
>TRBV12-3/TRBV12-4|14|NA|few|TRBJ2-3
TGTGCCAGCACCCGAGGGCCCTTCGGATCGACGCAGTATTTT
CASTRGPFGSTQYF
>TRBV12-3/TRBV12-4|14|NA|many|TRBJ1-4
TGTGCCAGCAGCCCTGTATCTACTAATGAAAAACTGTTTTTT
CASSPVSTNEKLFF
>TRBV5-1|15|NA|few|TRBJ1-6
TGCGCCAGCAGCTTGGGGATTTCCTATAATTCACCCCTCCACTTT
CASSLGISYNSPLHF
>TRBV5-4|13|NA|NA|TRBJ1-2
TGTGCCAGCAGCTTTCAGACAGGCAAGGTCTACACCTTC
CASSFQTGKVYTF
>TRBV29-1|12|NA|NA|TRBJ2-5
TGCAGCGGCCGGGACAACGGAGAGACCCAGTACTTC
CSGRDNGETQYF